This T cell receptor (beta chain) came from a study of T cell clones after liver transplantation. Study details: TCRbeta sequencing after a pre-transplant mixed lymphocyte reaction identified graft-donor-reactive clones, later tracked in post-transplant blood. Graft-donor-reactive sequences were compared with third-party-reactive TCRbeta sequences from pre-transplant mixed lymphocyte reactions. Whole-study results and caveats: In most of the 8 subjects, circulating graft-donor-reactive CD4 TCRbeta sequences fell significantly after transplant.

To note about this clone: The target antigen is unknown.

The CDR3 runs 15 residues. V lost 5 bases, J lost 10 bases, and 19 bases lay in between. The germline V gene has CDR1 SGHRS and CDR2 YFSETQ. The repertoire was sequenced with immunoSEQ multiplex PCR; TCRdb's copy has only in-frame clones and lacks some. The table records fewer than 110,000 clones, roughly four fifths of them present only once. The receptor comes from a human patient who received a liver transplant. Some T cells may be the graft donor's. The material sequenced was CD4+ T cells from blood, taken approximately 43 months after liver transplant. V usage is TRBV5-1 and J usage is TRBJ1-6; D call uncertain. The CDR3 loop is CASRPGISGRSPLHF. The CDR3 DNA is TGCGCCAGCAGACCCGGGATCTCGGGTCGCTCACCCCTCCACTTT.